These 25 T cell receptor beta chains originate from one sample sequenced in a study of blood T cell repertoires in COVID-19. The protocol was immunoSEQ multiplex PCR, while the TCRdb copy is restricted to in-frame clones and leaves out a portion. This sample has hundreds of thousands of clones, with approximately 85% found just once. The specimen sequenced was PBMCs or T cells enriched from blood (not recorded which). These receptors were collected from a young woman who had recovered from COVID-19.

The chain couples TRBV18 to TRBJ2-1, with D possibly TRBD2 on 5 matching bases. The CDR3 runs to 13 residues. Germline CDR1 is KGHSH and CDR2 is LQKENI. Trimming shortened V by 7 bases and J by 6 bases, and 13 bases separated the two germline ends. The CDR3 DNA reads TGTGCCAGCTTGCCGGGGTATAGCAATGAGCAGTTCTTC. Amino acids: CASLPGYSNEQFF.

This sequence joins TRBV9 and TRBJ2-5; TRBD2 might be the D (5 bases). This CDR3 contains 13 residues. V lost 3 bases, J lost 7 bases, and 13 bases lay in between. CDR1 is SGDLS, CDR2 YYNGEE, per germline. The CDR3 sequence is CASSAEDGVTQYF. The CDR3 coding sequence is TGTGCCAGCAGCGCCGAGGACGGGGTGACCCAGTACTTC.

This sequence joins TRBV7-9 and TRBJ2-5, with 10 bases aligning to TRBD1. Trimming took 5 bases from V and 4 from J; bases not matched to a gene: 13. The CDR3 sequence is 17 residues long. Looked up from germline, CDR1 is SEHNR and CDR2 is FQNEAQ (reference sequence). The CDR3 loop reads CASSPNHPGQGIETQYF. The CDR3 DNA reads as TGTGCCAGCAGCCCAAACCATCCGGGACAGGGGATAGAGACCCAGTACTTC.

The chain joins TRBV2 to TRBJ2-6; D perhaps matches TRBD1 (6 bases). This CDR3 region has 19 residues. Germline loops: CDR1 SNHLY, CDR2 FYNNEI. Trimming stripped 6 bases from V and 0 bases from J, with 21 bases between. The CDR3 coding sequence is TGTGCCAGCAGCTCCCCCACAGGGACCCCCGACTCTGGGGCCAACGTCCTGACTTTC. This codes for CASSSPTGTPDSGANVLTF.

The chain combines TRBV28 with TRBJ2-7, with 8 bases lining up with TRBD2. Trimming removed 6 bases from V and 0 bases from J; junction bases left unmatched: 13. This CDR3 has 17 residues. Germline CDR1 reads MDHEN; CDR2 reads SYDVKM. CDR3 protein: CASSPTFPGTSSYEQYF. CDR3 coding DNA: TGTGCCAGCAGCCCTACCTTTCCCGGGACTAGCTCCTACGAGCAGTACTTC.

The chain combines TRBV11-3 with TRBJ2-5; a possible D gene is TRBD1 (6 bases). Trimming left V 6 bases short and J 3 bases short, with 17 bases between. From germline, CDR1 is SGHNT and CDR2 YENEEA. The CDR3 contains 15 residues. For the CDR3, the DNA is TGTGCCAGCAGGTCCAGACATGGGGGCGAAGAGACCCAGTACTTC. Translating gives CASRSRHGGEETQYF. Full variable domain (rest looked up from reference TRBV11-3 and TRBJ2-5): EAGVVQSPRYKIIEKKQPVAFWCNPISGHNTLYWYLQNLGQGPELLIRYENEEAVDDSQLPKDRFSAERLKGVDSTLKIQPAELGDSAVYLCASRSRHGGEETQYFGPGTRLLVL.

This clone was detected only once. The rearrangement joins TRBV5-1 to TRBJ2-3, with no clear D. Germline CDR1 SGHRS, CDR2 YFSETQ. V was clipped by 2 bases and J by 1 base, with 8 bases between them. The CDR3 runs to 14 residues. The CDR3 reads CASSLAIGTDTQYF. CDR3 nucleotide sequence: TGCGCCAGCAGCTTAGCGATCGGCACAGATACGCAGTATTTT.

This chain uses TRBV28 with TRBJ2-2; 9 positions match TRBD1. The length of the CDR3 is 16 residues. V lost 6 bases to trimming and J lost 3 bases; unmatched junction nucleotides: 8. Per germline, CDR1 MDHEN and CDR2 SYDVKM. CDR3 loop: CASSRDRDWDTGELFF. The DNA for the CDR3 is TGTGCCAGCAGCCGGGACAGGGATTGGGACACCGGGGAGCTGTTTTTT.

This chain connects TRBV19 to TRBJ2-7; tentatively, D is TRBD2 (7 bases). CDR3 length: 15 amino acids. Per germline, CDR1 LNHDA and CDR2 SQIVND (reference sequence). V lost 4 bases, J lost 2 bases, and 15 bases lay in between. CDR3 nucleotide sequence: TGTGCCAGTAGTACCATCGGGGGGCTGGCCTACGAGCAGTACTTC. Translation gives CASSTIGGLAYEQYF.

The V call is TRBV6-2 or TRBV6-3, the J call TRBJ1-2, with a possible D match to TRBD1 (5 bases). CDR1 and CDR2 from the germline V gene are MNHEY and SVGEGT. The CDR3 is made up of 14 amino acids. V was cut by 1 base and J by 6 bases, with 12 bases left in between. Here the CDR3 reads CASSYWRGRDGYTF. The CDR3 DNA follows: TGTGCCAGCAGTTACTGGAGGGGTCGGGATGGCTACACCTTC.

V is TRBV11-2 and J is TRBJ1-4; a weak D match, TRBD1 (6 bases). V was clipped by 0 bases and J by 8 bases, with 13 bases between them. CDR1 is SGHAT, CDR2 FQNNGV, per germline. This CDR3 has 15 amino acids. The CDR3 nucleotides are TGTGCCAGCAGCTTAGAACTCTTCCAGGGGGAAAAACTGTTTTTT. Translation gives CASSLELFQGEKLFF.

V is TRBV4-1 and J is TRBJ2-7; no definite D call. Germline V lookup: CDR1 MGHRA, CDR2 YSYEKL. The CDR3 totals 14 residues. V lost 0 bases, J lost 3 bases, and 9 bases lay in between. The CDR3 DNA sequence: TGCGCCAGCAGCCAAGAGCCAGGATACTACGAGCAGTACTTC. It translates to CASSQEPGYYEQYF.

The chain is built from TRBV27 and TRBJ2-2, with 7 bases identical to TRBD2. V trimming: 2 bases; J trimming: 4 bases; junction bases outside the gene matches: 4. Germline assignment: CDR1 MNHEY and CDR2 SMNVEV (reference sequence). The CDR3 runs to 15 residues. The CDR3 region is CASSLEAGSTGELFF. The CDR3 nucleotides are TGTGCCAGCAGTTTAGAAGCGGGGAGCACCGGGGAGCTGTTTTTT.

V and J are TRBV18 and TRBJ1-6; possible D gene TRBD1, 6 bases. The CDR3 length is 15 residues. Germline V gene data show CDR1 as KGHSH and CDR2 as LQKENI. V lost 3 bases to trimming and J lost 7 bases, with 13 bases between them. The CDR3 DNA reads TGTGCCAGCTCACCCCTAGGACAGACAAATTCACCCCTCCACTTT. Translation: CASSPLGQTNSPLHF.

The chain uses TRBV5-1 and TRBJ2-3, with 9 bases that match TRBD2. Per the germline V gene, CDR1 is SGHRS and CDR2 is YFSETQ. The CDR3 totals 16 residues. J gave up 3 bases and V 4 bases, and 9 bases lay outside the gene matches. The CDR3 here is CASSAPPSGKTDTQYF. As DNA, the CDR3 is TGCGCCAGCAGCGCCCCTCCTAGCGGGAAAACAGATACGCAGTATTTT.

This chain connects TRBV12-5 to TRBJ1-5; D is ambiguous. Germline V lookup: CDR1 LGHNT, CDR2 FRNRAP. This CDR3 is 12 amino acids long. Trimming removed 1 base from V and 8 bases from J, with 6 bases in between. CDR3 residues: CASGLDGEPQHF. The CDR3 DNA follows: TGTGCTAGTGGTTTGGACGGGGAGCCCCAGCATTTT. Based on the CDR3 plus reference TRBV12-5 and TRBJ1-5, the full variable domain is DARVTQTPRHKVTEMGQEVTMRCQPILGHNTVFWYRQTMMQGLELLAYFRNRAPLDDSGMPKDRFSAEMPDATLATLKIQPSEPRDSAVYFCASGLDGEPQHFGDGTRLSIL.

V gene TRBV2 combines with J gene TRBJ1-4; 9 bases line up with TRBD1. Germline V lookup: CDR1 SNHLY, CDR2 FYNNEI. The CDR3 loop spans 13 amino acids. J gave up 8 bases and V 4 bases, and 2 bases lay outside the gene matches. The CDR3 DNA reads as TGTGCCAGCAGTGGGACAGGGGACGAAAAACTGTTTTTT. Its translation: CASSGTGDEKLFF.

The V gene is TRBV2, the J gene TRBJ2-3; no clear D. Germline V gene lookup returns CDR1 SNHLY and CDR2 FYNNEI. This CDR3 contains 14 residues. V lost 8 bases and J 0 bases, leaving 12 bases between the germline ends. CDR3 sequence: CASRQRTSTDTQYF. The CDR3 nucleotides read TGTGCCAGCCGACAACGAACTAGCACAGATACGCAGTATTTT.

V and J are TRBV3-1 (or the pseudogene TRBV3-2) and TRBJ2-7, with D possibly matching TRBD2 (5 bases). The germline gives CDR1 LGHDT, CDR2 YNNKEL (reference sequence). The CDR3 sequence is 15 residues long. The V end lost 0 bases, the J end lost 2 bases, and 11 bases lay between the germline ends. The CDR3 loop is CASSQDWELPYEQYF. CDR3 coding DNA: TGTGCCAGCAGCCAAGATTGGGAGCTACCCTACGAGCAGTACTTC.

CDR3 sequence reads: CASSLGQSNTEAFF. CDR3 in DNA: TGTGCCAGCAGCTTAGGACAGTCGAACACTGAAGCTTTCTTT. V is TRBV7-2 and J is TRBJ1-1; D perhaps matches TRBD1 (5 bases). There are 14 residues in the CDR3. The V end was cut by 1 base, the J end by 1 base, with 7 bases between. Germline V CDR1 and CDR2: SGHTA, FQGNSA.

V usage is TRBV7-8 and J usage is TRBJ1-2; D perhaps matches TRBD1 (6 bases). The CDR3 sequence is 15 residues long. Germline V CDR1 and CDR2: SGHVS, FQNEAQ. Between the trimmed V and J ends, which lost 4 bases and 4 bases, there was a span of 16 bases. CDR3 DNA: TGTGCCAGCAGCTCCCCCCAGGGGCTCGGCTATGGCTACACCTTC. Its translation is CASSSPQGLGYGYTF.

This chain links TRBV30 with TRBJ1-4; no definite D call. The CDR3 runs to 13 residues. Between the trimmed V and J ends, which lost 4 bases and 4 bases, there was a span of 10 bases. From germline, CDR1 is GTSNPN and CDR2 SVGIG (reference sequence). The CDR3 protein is CAWTVGSNEKLFF. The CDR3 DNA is TGTGCCTGGACGGTAGGGAGTAATGAAAAACTGTTTTTT.

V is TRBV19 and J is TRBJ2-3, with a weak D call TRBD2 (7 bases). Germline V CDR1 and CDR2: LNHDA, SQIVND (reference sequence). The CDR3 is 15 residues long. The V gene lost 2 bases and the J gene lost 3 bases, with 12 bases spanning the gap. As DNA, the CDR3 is TGTGCCAGTAGTATAATGGGGGGGCCTACAGATACGCAGTATTTT. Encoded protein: CASSIMGGPTDTQYF.

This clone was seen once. CDR3 nucleotide sequence: TGTGCCAGCAGCTTAGGACGCGGTACCTCCTACGAGCAGTACTTC. This gives the protein CASSLGRGTSYEQYF. This chain links TRBV7-8 with TRBJ2-7; D gene uncertain. CDR1 is SGHVS and CDR2 is FQNEAQ in the germline V gene. The CDR3 consists of 15 residues. V lost 1 base and J 0 bases, leaving 10 bases between the germline ends.

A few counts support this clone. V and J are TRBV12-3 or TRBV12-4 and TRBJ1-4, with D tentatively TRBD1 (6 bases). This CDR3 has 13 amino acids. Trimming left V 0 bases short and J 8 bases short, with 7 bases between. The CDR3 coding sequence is TGTGCCAGCAGTTTAGCTAGGGGGGAAAAACTGTTTTTT. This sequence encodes CASSLARGEKLFF.